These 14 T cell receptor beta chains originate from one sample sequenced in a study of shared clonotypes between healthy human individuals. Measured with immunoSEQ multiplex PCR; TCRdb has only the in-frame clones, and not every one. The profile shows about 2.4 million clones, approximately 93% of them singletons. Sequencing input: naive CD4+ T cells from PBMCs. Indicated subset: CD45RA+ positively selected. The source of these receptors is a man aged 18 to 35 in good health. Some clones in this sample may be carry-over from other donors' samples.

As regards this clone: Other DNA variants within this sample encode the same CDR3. CDR3 nucleotide sequence: TGTGCCAGCAGTAATACAGATACGCAGTATTTT. As protein: CASSNTDTQYF. The gene calls are TRBV27 and TRBJ2-3; D ambiguous. Per germline, CDR1 MNHEY and CDR2 SMNVEV (reference sequence). The ends were cut back, 5 bases at V and 3 bases at J, with 3 bases in the middle. The CDR3 runs 11 residues.

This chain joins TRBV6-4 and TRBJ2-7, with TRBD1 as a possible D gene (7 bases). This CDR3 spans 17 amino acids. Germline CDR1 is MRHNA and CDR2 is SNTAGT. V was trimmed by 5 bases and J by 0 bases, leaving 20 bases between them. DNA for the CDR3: TGTGCCAGCAGTAGAAGCGACAGGGCGCGGGGCTCCTACGAGCAGTACTTC. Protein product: CASSRSDRARGSYEQYF.

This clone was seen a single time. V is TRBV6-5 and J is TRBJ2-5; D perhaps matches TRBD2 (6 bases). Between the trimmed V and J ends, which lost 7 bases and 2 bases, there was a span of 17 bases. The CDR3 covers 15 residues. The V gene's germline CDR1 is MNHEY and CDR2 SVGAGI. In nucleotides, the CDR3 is TGTGCCAGCACCTACGGGAGCGGAGCACAAGAGACCCAGTACTTC. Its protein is CASTYGSGAQETQYF.

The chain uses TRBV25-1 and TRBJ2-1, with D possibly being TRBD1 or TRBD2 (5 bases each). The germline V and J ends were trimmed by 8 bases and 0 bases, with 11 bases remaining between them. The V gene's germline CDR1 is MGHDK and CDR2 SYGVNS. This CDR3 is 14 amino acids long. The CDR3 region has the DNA TGTGCCAGCCGTAGGGACGGCTCCTACAATGAGCAGTTCTTC. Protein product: CASRRDGSYNEQFF.

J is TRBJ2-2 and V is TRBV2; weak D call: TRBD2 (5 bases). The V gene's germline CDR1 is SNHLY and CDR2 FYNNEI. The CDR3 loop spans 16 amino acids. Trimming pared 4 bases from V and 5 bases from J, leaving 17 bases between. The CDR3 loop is CASSASGQAVTGELFF. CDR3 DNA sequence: TGTGCCAGCAGTGCCAGCGGTCAGGCCGTAACCGGGGAGCTGTTTTTT. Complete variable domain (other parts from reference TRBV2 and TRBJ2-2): EPEVTQTPSHQVTQMGQEVILRCVPISNHLYFYWYRQILGQKVEFLVSFYNNEISEKSEIFDDQFSVERPDGSNFTLKIRSTKLEDSAMYFCASSASGQAVTGELFFGEGSRLTVL.

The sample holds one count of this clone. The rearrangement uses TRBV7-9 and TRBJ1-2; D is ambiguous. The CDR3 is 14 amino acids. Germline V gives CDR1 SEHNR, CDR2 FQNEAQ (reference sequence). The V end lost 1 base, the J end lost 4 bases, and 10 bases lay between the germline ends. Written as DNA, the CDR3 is TGTGCCAGCAGCTTAGGGCAGACCTTCTATGGCTACACCTTC. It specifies CASSLGQTFYGYTF.

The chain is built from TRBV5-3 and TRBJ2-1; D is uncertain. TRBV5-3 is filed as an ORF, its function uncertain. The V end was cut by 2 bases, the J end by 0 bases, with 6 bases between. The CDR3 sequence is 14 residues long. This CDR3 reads CARSLPGSYNEQFF. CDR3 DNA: TGTGCCAGAAGCTTACCTGGCTCCTACAATGAGCAGTTCTTC.

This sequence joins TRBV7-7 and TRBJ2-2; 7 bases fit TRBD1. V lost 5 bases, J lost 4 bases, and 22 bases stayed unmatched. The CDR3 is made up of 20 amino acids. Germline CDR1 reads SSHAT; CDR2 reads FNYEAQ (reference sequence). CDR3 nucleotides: TGTGCCAGCAGCCTGCCCACTGCGGGTCCGGGACAGCCGAGCACCGGGGAGCTGTTTTTT. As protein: CASSLPTAGPGQPSTGELFF.

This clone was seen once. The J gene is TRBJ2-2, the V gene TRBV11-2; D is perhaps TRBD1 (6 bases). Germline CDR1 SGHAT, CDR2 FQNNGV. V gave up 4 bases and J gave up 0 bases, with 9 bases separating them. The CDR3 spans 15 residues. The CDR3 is CASSSDSANTGELFF. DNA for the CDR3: TGTGCCAGCAGCTCGGACAGCGCGAACACCGGGGAGCTGTTTTTT.

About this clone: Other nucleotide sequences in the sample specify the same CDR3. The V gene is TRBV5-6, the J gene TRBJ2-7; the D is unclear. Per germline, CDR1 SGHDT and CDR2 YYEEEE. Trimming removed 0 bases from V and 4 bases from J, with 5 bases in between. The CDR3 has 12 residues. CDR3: CASSLDRYEQYF. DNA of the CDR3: TGTGCCAGCAGCTTGGACAGATACGAGCAGTACTTC.

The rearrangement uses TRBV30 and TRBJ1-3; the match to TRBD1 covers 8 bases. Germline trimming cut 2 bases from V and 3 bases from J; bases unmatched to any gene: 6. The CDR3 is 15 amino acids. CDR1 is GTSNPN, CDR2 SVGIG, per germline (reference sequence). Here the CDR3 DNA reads TGTGCCTGGAGTTTCCTGGACAGGGATGGAAACACCATATATTTT. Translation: CAWSFLDRDGNTIYF.

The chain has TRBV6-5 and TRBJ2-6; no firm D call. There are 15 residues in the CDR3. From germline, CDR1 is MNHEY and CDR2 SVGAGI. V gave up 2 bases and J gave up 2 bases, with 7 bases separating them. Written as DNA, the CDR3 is TGTGCCAGCAGTTACGGATGGGCTGGGGCCAACGTCCTGACTTTC. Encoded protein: CASSYGWAGANVLTF.

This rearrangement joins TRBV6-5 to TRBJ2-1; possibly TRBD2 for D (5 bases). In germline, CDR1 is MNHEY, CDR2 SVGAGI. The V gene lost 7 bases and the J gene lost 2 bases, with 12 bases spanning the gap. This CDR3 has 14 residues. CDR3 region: CASKGEQPYNEQFF. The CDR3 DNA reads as TGTGCCAGCAAGGGAGAGCAGCCCTACAATGAGCAGTTCTTC.

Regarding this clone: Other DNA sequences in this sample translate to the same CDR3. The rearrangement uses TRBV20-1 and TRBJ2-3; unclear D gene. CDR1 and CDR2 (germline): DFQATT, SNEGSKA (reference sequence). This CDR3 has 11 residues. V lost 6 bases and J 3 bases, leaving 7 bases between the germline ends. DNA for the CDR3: TGCAGTGCGCAGAAAACAGATACGCAGTATTTT. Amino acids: CSAQKTDTQYF.